This T cell receptor (beta chain) derives from a study of T cell repertoires in ileal Crohn's disease. This clone is medium-sized within its sample. Its antigen is undetermined. The assay was immunoSEQ multiplex PCR, and TCRdb's table has in-frame clones only and misses some. The profile shows under 8,500 clones, about three quarters of them singletons. Included were adult ileal or ileocolonic Crohn's patients indicated for ileocolonic resection. CDR3 length: 14 residues. V dropped 1 base and J dropped 3 bases, with 11 bases sitting between them. The germline gives CDR1 SGHDT, CDR2 YYEEEE. Study-level findings and limits: Sorted CD8 T cells held more high-frequency clones than CD4.

The V call is TRBV5-6, the J call TRBJ2-7; maybe TRBD1 (6 bases). The sequencing input was ileal tissue. The sequence came from an adult with Crohn's disease. In DNA, the CDR3 is TGTGCCAGCAGCTTGTCCGGGACATACTACGAGCAGTACTTC. The encoded protein is CASSLSGTYYEQYF.